These 31 T cell receptor beta chains were sequenced from one sample in a study of monozygotic twins with inflammatory bowel disease (dated by TCRdb to between 2018 and 2021). Preparation of the library involved 5' RACE. Data came from an Illumina HiSeq 2500. TCRdb reanalyzed the reads, keeping one entry per CDR3 protein sequence and omitting DNA. The sample's records list about 160,000 distinct CDR3 sequences. The ten largest clonotypes hold roughly 2.3% of the sample. The specimen was blood. These receptors came from a human donor with ulcerative colitis or Crohn's disease, or a healthy co-twin of an affected twin (not recorded which).

The CDR3 here is CASSLAATEGDFYGYTF. The chain carries TRBV7-9 and TRBJ1-2; without DNA, the TCRdb call of TRBD1 cannot be checked. Germline CDR1 SEHNR, CDR2 FQNEAQ (reference sequence). This CDR3 region has 17 residues.

J is TRBJ2-7 and V is TRBV20-1; TCRdb's D call of TRBD1 is untestable without DNA. Germline CDR1 and CDR2: DFQATT and SNEGSKA (reference sequence). This CDR3 region has 14 residues. This chain's CDR3 is CSALRGAATYEQYF.

The chain couples TRBV10-3 to TRBJ2-7. Germline V gene lookup returns CDR1 ENHRY and CDR2 SYGVKD. CDR3 length: 14 amino acids. The chain's CDR3 is CAISDRDGSYEQYF.

This chain joins TRBV7-3 and TRBJ2-7. The germline V gene encodes CDR1 SGHTA and CDR2 FQGTGA. The CDR3 is made up of 12 amino acids. The CDR3 protein is CASRIPIYEQYF. The entire variable domain, with the rest obtained from reference TRBV7-3 and TRBJ2-7, is as follows: GAGVSQTPSNKVTEKGKYVELRCDPISGHTALYWYRQSLGQGPEFLIYFQGTGAADDSGLPNDRFFAVRPEGSVSTLKIQRTERGDSAVYLCASRIPIYEQYFGPGTRLTVT.

The rearrangement joins TRBV19 to TRBJ1-2; the D call of TRBD1 rests on TCRdb alone, since no DNA is present to check it. Germline CDR1 LNHDA, CDR2 SQIVND (reference sequence). This CDR3 is built from 14 residues. This CDR3 reads CASSIWGSNYSYTF.

The V call is TRBV11-3, the J call TRBJ2-7; checking the TCRdb D call of TRBD2 is not possible without DNA. Germline V CDR1 and CDR2: SGHNT, YENEEA. This CDR3 comprises 15 residues. CDR3 sequence: CASSLELAGLYEQYF.

The genes are TRBV11-1 and TRBJ2-4; checking the TCRdb D call of TRBD2 is not possible without DNA. CDR1 and CDR2 (germline): SGHAT, FQDESV (reference sequence). The CDR3 runs to 18 residues. CDR3 protein: CASSLVTSGIGGENIQYF.

The V gene is TRBV4-2, the J gene TRBJ2-7; no DNA is available, so the TRBD1 call from TCRdb remains unchecked. The CDR3 extends over 16 amino acids. In germline, CDR1 is LGHNA, CDR2 YNFKEQ. Here the CDR3 reads CASSQERGRYTYEQYF.

CDR3 sequence: CATGQGASYNSPLHF. This chain joins TRBV10-3 and TRBJ1-6; the TCRdb D gene call, TRBD1, has no DNA to confirm it. The CDR3 contains 15 residues. Germline CDR1 is ENHRY and CDR2 is SYGVKD.

CDR3 protein: CASSLAASGGADTQYF. This chain uses TRBV5-1 with TRBJ2-3; no DNA is available, so the TRBD2 call from TCRdb remains unchecked. Germline V gene sequence: CDR1 SGHRS, CDR2 YFSETQ. This CDR3 region has 16 residues.

The V gene is TRBV5-1, the J gene TRBJ2-5. The germline V gene encodes CDR1 SGHRS and CDR2 YFSETQ. The CDR3 is 14 residues long. The CDR3 sequence is CASSPRVREETQYF.

This chain uses TRBV7-2 with TRBJ1-2; TCRdb's assignment of TRBD1 cannot be checked, as there is no DNA. Germline CDR1 and CDR2: SGHTA and FQGNSA. CDR3 size: 16 residues. The CDR3 protein is CASSSYWGDSVYGYTF.

CDR3 amino acids: CASSFGTGWEKLFF. This rearrangement joins TRBV7-6 to TRBJ1-4; there is no DNA to check the TCRdb D call of TRBD1. Germline V CDR1 and CDR2: SGHVS, FNYEAQ. This CDR3 contains 14 residues.

V gene TRBV15 combines with J gene TRBJ2-3; TCRdb returns TRBD1, unconfirmable since there is no DNA. Germline V gene sequence: CDR1 LNHNV, CDR2 YYDKDF (reference sequence). This CDR3 is built from 15 residues. This chain's CDR3 is CATSREGALANTQYF. The complete variable domain, with remaining parts taken from reference TRBV15 and TRBJ2-3, reads DAMVIQNPRYQVTQFGKPVTLSCSQTLNHNVMYWYQQKSSQAPKLLFHYYDKDFNNEADTPDNFQSRRPNTSFCFLDIRSPGLGDTAMYLCATSREGALANTQYFGPGTRLTVL.

V gene TRBV7-9 combines with J gene TRBJ2-7. This CDR3 has 11 amino acids. CDR1 and CDR2 (germline): SEHNR, FQNEAQ (reference sequence). The CDR3: CASSKTWEQYF. Full variable domain (outside the CDR3, taken from reference TRBV7-9 and TRBJ2-7): DTGVSQNPRHKITKRGQNVTFRCDPISEHNRLYWYRQTLGQGPEFLTYFQNEAQLEKSRLLSDRFSAERPKGSFSTLEIQRTEQGDSAMYLCASSKTWEQYFGPGTRLTVT.

CDR3 in amino acids: CSARFPGLIYNEQFF. V usage is TRBV20-1 and J usage is TRBJ2-1; as DNA is missing, the TRBD2 call by TCRdb cannot be tested. The CDR3 runs 15 residues. CDR1 is DFQATT, CDR2 SNEGSKA, per germline (reference sequence).

The chain uses TRBV5-1 and TRBJ2-7; the TCRdb call, TRBD1, lacks DNA for checking. The CDR3 is made up of 15 amino acids. Germline CDR1 is SGHRS and CDR2 is YFSETQ. CDR3 region: CASSPEGQGAYEQYF.

The rearrangement links TRBV6-5 to TRBJ2-1. The V gene's germline CDR1 is MNHEY and CDR2 SVGAGI. This CDR3 has 15 amino acids. CDR3 in amino acids: CASSYKQSSYNEQFF.

The chain carries TRBV5-1 and TRBJ2-2; no DNA is available, so the TRBD2 call from TCRdb remains unchecked. This CDR3 spans 13 amino acids. Germline V CDR1 and CDR2: SGHRS, YFSETQ. CDR3 loop: CASSRTSSGELFF.

The genes are TRBV5-1 and TRBJ2-2. This CDR3 is 15 amino acids long. Germline loops: CDR1 SGHRS, CDR2 YFSETQ. The CDR3 protein is CASSEGRSNTGELFF.

V gene TRBV5-5 combines with J gene TRBJ1-1; absent DNA, TCRdb's TRBD1 call cannot be checked. This CDR3 has 15 amino acids. Per the germline V gene, CDR1 is SGHKS and CDR2 is YYEKEE (reference sequence). The CDR3 reads CASSSDRGLNTEAFF.

This chain connects TRBV6-1 to TRBJ1-1; TCRdb's D call, TRBD1, is unchecked because there is no DNA. CDR3 size: 14 residues. Germline CDR1 and CDR2: MNHNS and SASEGT. The CDR3 spells CASSGQGGVAEAFF.

This rearrangement joins TRBV20-1 to TRBJ2-3; TCRdb's D gene call, TRBD2, goes unchecked for lack of DNA. CDR3 length: 13 amino acids. Germline CDR1 reads DFQATT; CDR2 reads SNEGSKA (reference sequence). The CDR3: CSASRGGADTQYF.

CDR3 residues: CASRPDKLFPYEQYF. This sequence joins TRBV28 and TRBJ2-7. Germline values: CDR1 MDHEN, CDR2 SYDVKM. CDR3 size: 15 residues.

V gene TRBV6-2 or TRBV6-3 combines with J gene TRBJ1-5; TCRdb indicates TRBD1, and absent DNA this call remains unverified. The CDR3 runs to 15 residues. Germline V lookup: CDR1 MNHEY, CDR2 SVGEGT. CDR3 residues: CASSPPMGGNQPQHF.

The chain uses TRBV6-1 and TRBJ1-6. CDR1 and CDR2 (germline): MNHNS, SASEGT. CDR3 size: 15 residues. CDR3: CASTSSGLTNSPLHF.

This chain uses TRBV6-1 with TRBJ1-6. In germline, CDR1 is MNHNS, CDR2 SASEGT. The length of the CDR3 is 17 residues. The CDR3 protein is CASSEAGRSSYNSPLHF.

This chain links TRBV12-3 or TRBV12-4 with TRBJ2-1; the TCRdb D gene call, TRBD2, has no DNA to confirm it. The CDR3 has 14 amino acids. The CDR3 region is CASTTTAGYNEQFF.

The chain carries TRBV3-1 and TRBJ1-5; no DNA is available, so the TRBD1 call from TCRdb remains unchecked. Germline CDR1 LGHDT, CDR2 YNNKEL (reference sequence). CDR3 length: 17 residues. This chain's CDR3 is CASSQDKVQGSHQPQHF.

The chain couples TRBV27 to TRBJ1-3. Germline V CDR1 and CDR2: MNHEY, SMNVEV (reference sequence). There are 15 residues in the CDR3. CDR3: CASSSIGRERNTIYF.

This chain connects TRBV14 to TRBJ1-1; TCRdb's assignment of TRBD1 cannot be checked, as there is no DNA. This CDR3 has 13 residues. Germline V gene lookup returns CDR1 SGHDN and CDR2 FVKESK. The CDR3 reads CASSRWASAEAFF.